This T cell receptor (beta chain) was sequenced in a study of beta chain features in type 1 diabetes. Study observations and caveats: Shortening that was moderate but significant affected the TCRB CDR3s of Type 1 diabetes patients in all four CD4+ subsets.

Sorting gave populations that all exceeded 95% purity. Notes on this clone: Antigen unknown.

CDR3 length: 11 amino acids. V lost 7 bases, J lost 0 bases, and 7 bases lay in between. Germline CDR1 reads DFQATT; CDR2 reads SNEGSKA (reference sequence). Reverse transcribing all isolated RNA meant expressed TCRB transcripts were sequenced. This table comes from immunoSEQ multiplex PCR, and its TCRdb copy is limited to in-frame clones, with some not included. In the table there are about 340,000 clones, around 8.5% of which are singletons. The material sequenced was central memory CD4+ T cells from blood. The receptor's source is a man younger than 40 with type 1 diabetes. The chain recombines TRBV20-1 with TRBJ2-7; D may be TRBD2 (5 bases). The CDR3 here is CSVGSSYEQYF. Here the CDR3 DNA reads TGCAGTGTAGGGAGCTCCTACGAGCAGTACTTC.